This T cell receptor beta chain was observed in a study of vaccination and CD4 T cells after COVID-19. Treatment here: approximately 11-day PBMC culture with coronavirus spike peptide pools or control peptides (ViraFEST assay). For ViraFEST, peptide pools expanded antigen-specific T cells, after which the TCRs were sequenced. This CDR3 spans 16 amino acids. V was clipped by 5 bases and J by 5 bases; unmatched bases: 13. The germline V gene has CDR1 SNHLY and CDR2 FYNNEI. About this clonotype itself: The target antigen is unknown.

The Oncomine TCR Beta short-read assay sequenced DNA from cultured CD4+ T cells. A single record per CDR3 protein comes from TCRdb applying MiXCR to the PCR reads. Of under 20,000 distinct CDR3 sequences detected, approximately 42% appear once; the ten largest clones hold around 20%. The TCR comes from a human donor with COVID-19. The chain links TRBV2 to TRBJ2-5, with TRBD1 matching over 8 bases. Source material: cultured CD4+ T cells from blood. This CDR3 reads CASSLGPQGARETQYF. The CDR3 DNA reads TGTGCCAGCAGTTTGGGCCCCCAGGGGGCGCGGGAGACCCAGTACTTC.